These 28 T cell receptor beta chains were sequenced from one sample in a study of T-cell reconstitution after alpha-beta-depleted transplantation in children. Unique molecular identifiers were incorporated into the prepared TCRbeta library. Via MiXCR, TCRdb re-called the PCR reads, giving one row per CDR3 protein. Found here are about 400,000 distinct CDR3 sequences, over 20% of them singletons; the top ten hold about 3.8%. The sequencing used PBMCs from the stem cell graft donor, collected from the stem cell graft. The receptor source for this set is a human donor who donated a stem cell graft to a child with acute myeloid leukemia.

V is TRBV6-5 and J is TRBJ1-3, with D perhaps matching TRBD1 (6 bases). V lost 4 bases to trimming and J lost 2 bases, with 6 bases between them. The germline gives CDR1 MNHEY, CDR2 SVGAGI. The CDR3 sequence is 13 residues long. CDR3 nucleotides: TGTGCCAGCAGTTCAGGGGCTGGAAACACCATATATTTT. This encodes CASSSGAGNTIYF.

V and J are TRBV11-2 and TRBJ2-7; 10 nucleotides agree with TRBD1. The germline CDR1 and CDR2 sequences are SGHAT and FQNNGV. With V trimmed by 4 bases and J by 4 bases, 7 bases remained unmatched. CDR3 length: 15 residues. The CDR3 nucleotides read TGTGCCAGCAGCTCGATGACAGGGGGCGCATACGAGCAGTACTTC. Translating it yields CASSSMTGGAYEQYF.

The sample holds a few counts of this clonotype. The chain employs TRBV13 and TRBJ2-1, with 9 bases lining up with TRBD1. J gave up 6 bases and V 5 bases, and 8 bases lay outside the gene matches. CDR3 length: 15 residues. Looked up from germline, CDR1 is PRHDT and CDR2 is FYEKMQ (reference sequence). CDR3 sequence: CASSLTGQGRNEQFF. DNA of the CDR3: TGTGCCAGCAGCCTGACGGGACAGGGACGCAATGAGCAGTTCTTC.

There are a few counts of this clonotype. The chain is built from TRBV5-4 and TRBJ2-3; no firm D call. Germline V gene data show CDR1 as SGHNT and CDR2 as YYREEE (reference sequence). Deletions cut 0 bases from V and 0 bases from J, with 11 bases between. The CDR3 is 16 residues long. CDR3 protein: CASSLGPDSSTDTQYF. The CDR3 DNA reads TGTGCCAGCAGCTTGGGACCTGACTCTAGCACAGATACGCAGTATTTT.

This clonotype has only a few counts. The chain links TRBV5-1 to TRBJ2-1; no clear D gene. V lost 5 bases and J 2 bases, leaving 14 bases between the germline ends. The CDR3 is 15 residues long. In germline, CDR1 is SGHRS, CDR2 YFSETQ. The CDR3 loop is CASRISPGAYNEQFF. CDR3 bases: TGCGCCAGCAGAATCTCTCCAGGAGCCTACAATGAGCAGTTCTTC.

This sequence joins TRBV7-9 and TRBJ2-3, with D uncertain. Trimming pared 0 bases from V and 6 bases from J, leaving 19 bases between. CDR1 and CDR2 (germline): SEHNR, FQNEAQ (reference sequence). CDR3 length: 17 residues. CDR3 region: CASSLALRSAEPDTQYF. In nucleotides, the CDR3 is TGTGCCAGCAGCTTAGCCCTCCGGTCAGCTGAGCCGGATACGCAGTATTTT.

This clonotype turned up a few times. The V and J genes are TRBV4-1 and TRBJ2-1, with D possibly TRBD2 on 6 matching bases. Trimming removed 8 bases at V and 1 base at J, with 15 bases between. The CDR3 spans 15 residues. The germline V gene encodes CDR1 MGHRA and CDR2 YSYEKL. The CDR3 nucleotides are TGCGCCAGCCGGACGGGACTCAGATCCTACAATGAGCAGTTCTTC. Translating it yields CASRTGLRSYNEQFF.

This clonotype was seen a few times. The CDR3 nucleotides read TGTGCCACCCGCCCGGGGATATCCTCCTACAATGAGCAGTTCTTC. Protein: CATRPGISSYNEQFF. The chain employs TRBV7-9 and TRBJ2-1, with D possibly TRBD2 on 5 matching bases. In germline, CDR1 is SEHNR, CDR2 FQNEAQ (reference sequence). Trimming pared 10 bases from V and 0 bases from J, leaving 16 bases between. The CDR3 has 15 residues.

This clonotype has only one observation. The rearrangement links TRBV7-3 to TRBJ1-1, with TRBD1 identical over 8 bases. Germline V CDR1 and CDR2: SGHTA, FQGTGA. The length of the CDR3 is 14 residues. Trimming at V came to 5 bases and at J to 4 bases, leaving 6 bases not matched to a gene. CDR3 nucleotide sequence: TGTGCCAGCAGCCTGCAGGGGGCGAGCACTGAAGCTTTCTTT. The encoded protein is CASSLQGASTEAFF.

The genes are TRBV20-1 and TRBJ2-1; no clear D gene. This CDR3 region has 15 residues. V lost 3 bases, J lost 6 bases, and 18 bases lay in between. Germline V gene lookup returns CDR1 DFQATT and CDR2 SNEGSKA (reference sequence). DNA for the CDR3: TGCAGTGCTAGGCGATACGGGCCTCACCCCAATGAGCAGTTCTTC. Amino acids: CSARRYGPHPNEQFF.

The V gene is TRBV20-1, the J gene TRBJ1-4; D perhaps matches TRBD1 (5 bases). This CDR3 is 14 amino acids long. Germline lookup yields CDR1 DFQATT and CDR2 SNEGSKA (reference sequence). Trimming pared 2 bases from V and 5 bases from J, leaving 12 bases between. The CDR3 bases are TGCAGTGCTAGATTTCAGGGCTCGAATGAAAAACTGTTTTTT. It yields the protein CSARFQGSNEKLFF.

This clonotype was seen once. The V and J genes are TRBV4-3 and TRBJ1-5; D gene ambiguous. V gave up 3 bases and J gave up 6 bases, with 15 bases separating them. Germline V gives CDR1 LGHNA, CDR2 YSLEER. This CDR3 is 15 amino acids long. The CDR3 here is CASSQFVRSGQPQHF. The CDR3 bases are TGCGCCAGCAGCCAGTTCGTCCGGTCGGGTCAGCCCCAGCATTTT.

This chain joins TRBV28 and TRBJ2-3, with 10 bases lining up with TRBD2. The V segment lost 1 base and the J segment 0 bases; nucleotides outside the gene matches: 13. There are 20 residues in the CDR3. The germline V gene encodes CDR1 MDHEN and CDR2 SYDVKM. The CDR3 region has the DNA TGTGCCAGCAGTTTATATCCCCCCCATACGACTAGCGGGAGCACAGATACGCAGTATTTT. As protein: CASSLYPPHTTSGSTDTQYF.

The genes are TRBV7-2 and TRBJ2-3; a possible D gene is TRBD2 (5 bases). Germline-derived CDR1 and CDR2 are SGHTA and FQGNSA. The CDR3 has 15 residues. Trimming shortened V by 0 bases and J by 1 base, and 8 bases separated the two germline ends. The CDR3: CASSLAAGGTDTQYF. As DNA, the CDR3 is TGTGCCAGCAGCTTAGCTGCCGGGGGCACAGATACGCAGTATTTT.

This clonotype showed up just a few times. The chain carries TRBV29-1 and TRBJ2-2; the match to TRBD2 covers 12 bases. The CDR3 loop spans 16 amino acids. From germline, CDR1 is SQVTM and CDR2 ANQGSEA. V shed 7 bases, J shed 7 bases, and the junction held 13 bases outside the gene matches. The CDR3 region is CSAGLGLAGFGGELFF. CDR3 bases: TGCAGCGCTGGACTAGGACTAGCGGGATTTGGCGGGGAGCTGTTTTTT.

This clonotype appeared many times. The J gene is TRBJ1-2, the V gene TRBV29-1, with a possible D match to TRBD1 (6 bases). This CDR3 comprises 13 residues. CDR1 SQVTM and CDR2 ANQGSEA come from the germline V gene. The germline V and J ends were trimmed by 8 bases and 3 bases, with 16 bases remaining between them. CDR3 loop: CSSNSDRHYGYTF. CDR3 DNA: TGCAGCTCTAACTCGGACAGACACTATGGCTACACCTTC.

This clonotype was recorded a few times. The chain uses TRBV27 and TRBJ2-5; TRBD2 might be the D (6 bases). V lost 0 bases, J lost 1 base, and 15 bases lay in between. The CDR3 consists of 17 residues. CDR1 and CDR2 from the germline V gene are MNHEY and SMNVEV (reference sequence). CDR3 in amino acids: CASSLSGGPILQETQYF. In nucleotides, the CDR3 is TGTGCCAGCAGTTTATCAGGAGGGCCTATACTCCAAGAGACCCAGTACTTC.

This chain connects TRBV7-9 to TRBJ1-5; D might be TRBD1 (6 bases). Looked up from germline, CDR1 is SEHNR and CDR2 is FQNEAQ (reference sequence). V was trimmed by 0 bases and J by 2 bases, leaving 14 bases between them. The CDR3 totals 17 residues. The CDR3 nucleotides read TGTGCCAGCAGCTTAGCCCCAGGGGCGAAGGGCAATCAGCCCCAGCATTTT. It specifies CASSLAPGAKGNQPQHF.

The chain employs TRBV11-2 and TRBJ2-3, with 13 positions matching TRBD2. The CDR3 covers 17 residues. The ends lost 4 bases at V and 8 bases at J; junction bases unmatched: 12. Germline-derived CDR1 and CDR2 are SGHAT and FQNNGV. CDR3: CASSSAGTSGAGGTQYF. Here the CDR3 DNA reads TGTGCCAGCAGCTCCGCCGGGACTAGCGGGGCCGGGGGTACGCAGTATTTT.

V gene TRBV25-1 combines with J gene TRBJ2-2; TRBD1 matches 7 bases. V gave up 1 base and J gave up 1 base; unmatched junction bases: 6. Germline V gives CDR1 MGHDK, CDR2 SYGVNS. CDR3 size: 17 residues. DNA of the CDR3: TGTGCCAGCAGTGAATCGGTAGACAGGGTGAACACCGGGGAGCTGTTTTTT. This codes for CASSESVDRVNTGELFF.

There are a few counts of this clonotype. The chain combines TRBV12-3 or TRBV12-4 with TRBJ2-7, with TRBD2 matching over 7 bases. The CDR3 totals 14 residues. The J segment lost 2 bases and the V segment lost 4 bases, leaving 5 bases of the junction unmatched. The chain's CDR3 is CASSSDGRPYEQYF. The CDR3 DNA reads TGTGCCAGCAGTTCTGACGGGAGGCCCTACGAGCAGTACTTC.

The V gene is TRBV20-1, the J gene TRBJ2-1, with D unresolved. Trimming removed 0 bases from V and 9 bases from J, with 15 bases in between. The CDR3 is 14 amino acids. Per the germline V gene, CDR1 is DFQATT and CDR2 is SNEGSKA (reference sequence). The CDR3 region is CSARDFRGVGEQFF. The CDR3 DNA is TGCAGTGCTAGAGATTTTCGTGGGGTCGGTGAGCAGTTCTTC.

The chain employs TRBV15 and TRBJ2-3, with TRBD1 as a possible D gene (6 bases). CDR1 and CDR2 from the germline V gene are LNHNV and YYDKDF (reference sequence). The V end was cut by 3 bases, the J end by 3 bases, with 13 bases between. The CDR3 has 15 residues. In nucleotides, the CDR3 is TGTGCCACCAGCAGGAACAGGGTTGGTACAGATACGCAGTATTTT. Encoded protein: CATSRNRVGTDTQYF.

The gene calls are TRBV20-1 and TRBJ1-2; no clear D gene. Germline V lookup: CDR1 DFQATT, CDR2 SNEGSKA (reference sequence). CDR3 size: 15 residues. Trimming pared 5 bases from V and 0 bases from J, leaving 16 bases between. The CDR3 DNA reads TGCAGTGCTGTTCGTTCGTGGGTAGCTAACTATGGCTACACCTTC. As protein: CSAVRSWVANYGYTF.

This clonotype was detected a few times. The J gene is TRBJ2-1, the V gene TRBV27; tentative D call: TRBD2 (6 bases). The V end lost 8 bases, the J end lost 7 bases, and 18 bases lay between the germline ends. CDR3 length: 14 amino acids. The germline V gene has CDR1 MNHEY and CDR2 SMNVEV (reference sequence). In DNA form, the CDR3 reads TGTGCCAGCCGGGGGATAGGAGTCGAGAATGAGCAGTTCTTC. Its protein product is CASRGIGVENEQFF.

This clonotype has at least ten counts. The chain employs TRBV10-2 and TRBJ2-7; TRBD2 is a possible D gene (5 bases). Germline V gene sequence: CDR1 WSHSY, CDR2 SAAADI. This CDR3 contains 12 residues. The V end lost 8 bases, the J end lost 7 bases, and 15 bases lay between the germline ends. CDR3 residues: CASHGGVPEQYF. DNA of the CDR3: TGCGCCAGCCACGGAGGAGTACCGGAGCAGTACTTC.

This clonotype was observed at least ten times. CDR3 protein: CASSLGGANVLTF. The CDR3 DNA follows: TGTGCCAGCAGTCTGGGTGGGGCCAACGTCCTGACTTTC. The V call is TRBV12-3 or TRBV12-4, the J call TRBJ2-6; no firm D call. The CDR3 extends over 13 amino acids. Trimming removed 5 bases at V and 3 bases at J, with 5 bases between.

In its sample, this clonotype was seen many times. The chain couples TRBV27 to TRBJ1-1; the match to TRBD1 covers 7 bases. Germline CDR1 MNHEY, CDR2 SMNVEV (reference sequence). The CDR3 consists of 15 residues. The J segment lost 5 bases and the V segment lost 7 bases, leaving 13 bases of the junction unmatched. The CDR3 sequence is CASTLWGRGRTEAFF. For the CDR3, the DNA is TGTGCCAGCACCTTGTGGGGCAGGGGGAGGACTGAAGCTTTCTTT.